The entry that follows covers one T cell receptor beta chain sequence. Its antigen is currently unknown. The library targeted TCRbeta and was prepared with unique molecular identifiers. Each CDR3 protein gets one entry after TCRdb re-called the PCR reads with MiXCR. This sample yields about 980,000 distinct CDR3 sequences, of which about 31% are seen a single time; about 28% belongs to the top ten. The sample belongs to a study of T-cell reconstitution after alpha-beta-depleted transplantation in children. Broader study findings: The high TCRbeta diversity at day 60 in some patients came from surviving recipient T cells and thymic progenitors. It was reported that alpha-beta T cells came from several hundred expanded graft clones (about two months after transplant). One year post-transplant, T-cell counts and diversity were largely derived from T cells produced anew.

V was clipped by 7 bases and J by 10 bases; unmatched bases: 16. CDR1 and CDR2 from the germline V gene are MNHNS and SASEGT. This CDR3 has 14 residues. The starting material was PBMCs, mostly from graft donor cells, obtained 360 days after TCRalphabeta/CD19-depleted stem cell transplant. This clonotype originated in a boy under two years old who had a stem cell transplant for SCID, so the T cells may come from the graft donor. The chain couples TRBV6-1 to TRBJ2-7, with 7 bases aligning to TRBD1. For the CDR3, the DNA is TGTGCCAGCACCCGGGACAGAGCCTCCTGGAGTCAGTACTTC. This encodes CASTRDRASWSQYF.